The present T cell receptor beta chain was sequenced within a study of cytomegalovirus exposure and HLA in healthy donors. This clone was seen only once. 13 Jbeta primers and 60 Vbeta primers were used for the PCR. Measured with immunoSEQ multiplex PCR; TCRdb has only the in-frame clones, and not every one. The sample contains 63,000 or so clones, 75% of which appear only once. Trimming removed 5 bases at V and 2 bases at J, with 9 bases between. From germline, CDR1 is SNHLY and CDR2 FYNNEI. The CDR3 covers 13 residues. The source material was PBMCs. The J gene is TRBJ1-2, the V gene TRBV2; D is uncertain. The receptor comes from a woman aged 30 to 39 in good health and CMV-seropositive. The CDR3 sequence: CASSWGGNYGYTF. In nucleotides, the CDR3 is TGTGCCAGCAGTTGGGGAGGGAACTATGGCTACACCTTC.